The 8 T cell receptor beta chains reported below all come from one sample, sequenced in a study of beta chain bispecific antibodies for T cell cancers. Whole-study results and caveats: The leukemia cells, rather than normal T cells, gave most of the targeted TRBV signal.

Either OKT3 anti-CD3 antibody or CD3/CD28 beads expanded T cells from blood mononuclear cells over about three days. These receptors lack a known antigen. One entry per CDR3 protein, called by TCRdb with MiXCR from the 5' RACE reads. The sample lists about 20,000 distinct CDR3 sequences, about 2.7% occurring once. The sample comprised healthy donor T cells cultured with leukemia cells. The source of these receptors is a human donor in good health. Some clones in this sample may be carry-over from other donors' samples.

By proportion, this clonotype is medium-sized (0.01 to 0.1%). V is TRBV7-8 and J is TRBJ2-3, with 9 bases that match TRBD2. This CDR3 is built from 16 residues. The J segment lost 4 bases and the V segment lost 1 base, leaving 6 bases of the junction unmatched. CDR1 is SGHVS and CDR2 is FQNEAQ in the germline V gene. CDR3 sequence (DNA): TGTGCCAGCAGCTTAGGGCGGGGGGGCCGCGCAGATACGCAGTATTTT. Its protein product is CASSLGRGGRADTQYF.

The J gene is TRBJ2-2, the V gene TRBV5-4, with a tentative D call TRBD1 (5 bases). The CDR3 is 16 residues long. Germline CDR1 is SGHNT and CDR2 is YYREEE (reference sequence). The V and J ends lost 3 bases and 7 bases respectively, with 19 bases between them. CDR3 sequence (DNA): TGTGCCAGCAGCTCCCCGCAGGGTAGAGTAGTCGGGGAGCTGTTTTTT. This sequence encodes CASSSPQGRVVGELFF.

This clonotype was seen repeatedly, ten times or more. Here the CDR3 reads CASSLADRVIYGYTF. CDR3 nucleotides: TGCGCCAGCAGCTTGGCGGACAGGGTAATCTATGGCTACACCTTC. This chain joins TRBV5-1 and TRBJ1-2, with 8 bases aligning to TRBD1. Germline V CDR1 and CDR2: SGHRS, YFSETQ. The V and J ends lost 0 bases and 4 bases, in that order; junction bases with no gene match: 5. The CDR3 covers 15 residues.

This clonotype was observed many times. V gene TRBV20-1 combines with J gene TRBJ1-5, with D perhaps matching TRBD1 (5 bases). There are 16 residues in the CDR3. Trimming stripped 2 bases from V and 2 bases from J, with 16 bases between. Per germline, CDR1 DFQATT and CDR2 SNEGSKA (reference sequence). The CDR3 nucleotides are TGCAGTGCTAGACATGTGGGGGGATTGGGCAATCAGCCCCAGCATTTT. It encodes CSARHVGGLGNQPQHF.

This clonotype was seen at least ten times. The chain employs TRBV4-1 and TRBJ2-5, with TRBD2 matching 7 bases. Germline values: CDR1 MGHRA, CDR2 YSYEKL. The CDR3 is 16 residues long. Losses at the gene ends were 2 bases for V and 1 base for J; bases not matched to a gene: 7. The CDR3 DNA follows: TGCGCCAGCAGCCAATCGTTGCGGGGGTCCCAAGAGACCCAGTACTTC. This translates into CASSQSLRGSQETQYF.

This clonotype has ten or more counts. The chain joins TRBV5-1 to TRBJ1-1; the D gene is possibly TRBD1 (5 bases). Germline V gene lookup returns CDR1 SGHRS and CDR2 YFSETQ. This CDR3 has 16 amino acids. V was pared by 5 bases and J by 1 base, with 18 bases between. CDR3 region: CASRPGTYGRNTEAFF. CDR3 bases: TGCGCCAGCAGGCCCGGGACCTACGGTAGGAACACTGAAGCTTTCTTT. Filled out from reference TRBV5-1 and TRBJ1-1, the complete variable domain reads KAGVTQTPRYLIKTRGQQVTLSCSPISGHRSVSWYQQTPGQGLQFLFEYFSETQRNKGNFPGRFSGRQFSNSRSEMNVSTLELGDSALYLCASRPGTYGRNTEAFFGQGTRLTVV.

This clonotype has a count of ten or more. The chain uses TRBV27 and TRBJ2-3; the D call may be TRBD1 or TRBD2 (7 bases each). Per germline, CDR1 MNHEY and CDR2 SMNVEV (reference sequence). The CDR3 contains 14 residues. Deletions cut 6 bases from V and 4 bases from J, with 14 bases between. In nucleotides, the CDR3 is TGTGCCAGCAGCACAGGGGAGGGCGCAGATACGCAGTATTTT. The encoded protein is CASSTGEGADTQYF.

The DNA of the CDR3 is TGTGCCAGCAGCTTTCCCTCGACAGGGATTGGTGAAAAACTGTTTTTT. Amino acids: CASSFPSTGIGEKLFF. J is TRBJ1-4 and V is TRBV7-9; 7 nucleotides line up with TRBD1. Germline CDR1 SEHNR, CDR2 FQNEAQ (reference sequence). CDR3 length equals 16 residues. J gave up 7 bases and V 3 bases, and 11 bases lay outside the gene matches.